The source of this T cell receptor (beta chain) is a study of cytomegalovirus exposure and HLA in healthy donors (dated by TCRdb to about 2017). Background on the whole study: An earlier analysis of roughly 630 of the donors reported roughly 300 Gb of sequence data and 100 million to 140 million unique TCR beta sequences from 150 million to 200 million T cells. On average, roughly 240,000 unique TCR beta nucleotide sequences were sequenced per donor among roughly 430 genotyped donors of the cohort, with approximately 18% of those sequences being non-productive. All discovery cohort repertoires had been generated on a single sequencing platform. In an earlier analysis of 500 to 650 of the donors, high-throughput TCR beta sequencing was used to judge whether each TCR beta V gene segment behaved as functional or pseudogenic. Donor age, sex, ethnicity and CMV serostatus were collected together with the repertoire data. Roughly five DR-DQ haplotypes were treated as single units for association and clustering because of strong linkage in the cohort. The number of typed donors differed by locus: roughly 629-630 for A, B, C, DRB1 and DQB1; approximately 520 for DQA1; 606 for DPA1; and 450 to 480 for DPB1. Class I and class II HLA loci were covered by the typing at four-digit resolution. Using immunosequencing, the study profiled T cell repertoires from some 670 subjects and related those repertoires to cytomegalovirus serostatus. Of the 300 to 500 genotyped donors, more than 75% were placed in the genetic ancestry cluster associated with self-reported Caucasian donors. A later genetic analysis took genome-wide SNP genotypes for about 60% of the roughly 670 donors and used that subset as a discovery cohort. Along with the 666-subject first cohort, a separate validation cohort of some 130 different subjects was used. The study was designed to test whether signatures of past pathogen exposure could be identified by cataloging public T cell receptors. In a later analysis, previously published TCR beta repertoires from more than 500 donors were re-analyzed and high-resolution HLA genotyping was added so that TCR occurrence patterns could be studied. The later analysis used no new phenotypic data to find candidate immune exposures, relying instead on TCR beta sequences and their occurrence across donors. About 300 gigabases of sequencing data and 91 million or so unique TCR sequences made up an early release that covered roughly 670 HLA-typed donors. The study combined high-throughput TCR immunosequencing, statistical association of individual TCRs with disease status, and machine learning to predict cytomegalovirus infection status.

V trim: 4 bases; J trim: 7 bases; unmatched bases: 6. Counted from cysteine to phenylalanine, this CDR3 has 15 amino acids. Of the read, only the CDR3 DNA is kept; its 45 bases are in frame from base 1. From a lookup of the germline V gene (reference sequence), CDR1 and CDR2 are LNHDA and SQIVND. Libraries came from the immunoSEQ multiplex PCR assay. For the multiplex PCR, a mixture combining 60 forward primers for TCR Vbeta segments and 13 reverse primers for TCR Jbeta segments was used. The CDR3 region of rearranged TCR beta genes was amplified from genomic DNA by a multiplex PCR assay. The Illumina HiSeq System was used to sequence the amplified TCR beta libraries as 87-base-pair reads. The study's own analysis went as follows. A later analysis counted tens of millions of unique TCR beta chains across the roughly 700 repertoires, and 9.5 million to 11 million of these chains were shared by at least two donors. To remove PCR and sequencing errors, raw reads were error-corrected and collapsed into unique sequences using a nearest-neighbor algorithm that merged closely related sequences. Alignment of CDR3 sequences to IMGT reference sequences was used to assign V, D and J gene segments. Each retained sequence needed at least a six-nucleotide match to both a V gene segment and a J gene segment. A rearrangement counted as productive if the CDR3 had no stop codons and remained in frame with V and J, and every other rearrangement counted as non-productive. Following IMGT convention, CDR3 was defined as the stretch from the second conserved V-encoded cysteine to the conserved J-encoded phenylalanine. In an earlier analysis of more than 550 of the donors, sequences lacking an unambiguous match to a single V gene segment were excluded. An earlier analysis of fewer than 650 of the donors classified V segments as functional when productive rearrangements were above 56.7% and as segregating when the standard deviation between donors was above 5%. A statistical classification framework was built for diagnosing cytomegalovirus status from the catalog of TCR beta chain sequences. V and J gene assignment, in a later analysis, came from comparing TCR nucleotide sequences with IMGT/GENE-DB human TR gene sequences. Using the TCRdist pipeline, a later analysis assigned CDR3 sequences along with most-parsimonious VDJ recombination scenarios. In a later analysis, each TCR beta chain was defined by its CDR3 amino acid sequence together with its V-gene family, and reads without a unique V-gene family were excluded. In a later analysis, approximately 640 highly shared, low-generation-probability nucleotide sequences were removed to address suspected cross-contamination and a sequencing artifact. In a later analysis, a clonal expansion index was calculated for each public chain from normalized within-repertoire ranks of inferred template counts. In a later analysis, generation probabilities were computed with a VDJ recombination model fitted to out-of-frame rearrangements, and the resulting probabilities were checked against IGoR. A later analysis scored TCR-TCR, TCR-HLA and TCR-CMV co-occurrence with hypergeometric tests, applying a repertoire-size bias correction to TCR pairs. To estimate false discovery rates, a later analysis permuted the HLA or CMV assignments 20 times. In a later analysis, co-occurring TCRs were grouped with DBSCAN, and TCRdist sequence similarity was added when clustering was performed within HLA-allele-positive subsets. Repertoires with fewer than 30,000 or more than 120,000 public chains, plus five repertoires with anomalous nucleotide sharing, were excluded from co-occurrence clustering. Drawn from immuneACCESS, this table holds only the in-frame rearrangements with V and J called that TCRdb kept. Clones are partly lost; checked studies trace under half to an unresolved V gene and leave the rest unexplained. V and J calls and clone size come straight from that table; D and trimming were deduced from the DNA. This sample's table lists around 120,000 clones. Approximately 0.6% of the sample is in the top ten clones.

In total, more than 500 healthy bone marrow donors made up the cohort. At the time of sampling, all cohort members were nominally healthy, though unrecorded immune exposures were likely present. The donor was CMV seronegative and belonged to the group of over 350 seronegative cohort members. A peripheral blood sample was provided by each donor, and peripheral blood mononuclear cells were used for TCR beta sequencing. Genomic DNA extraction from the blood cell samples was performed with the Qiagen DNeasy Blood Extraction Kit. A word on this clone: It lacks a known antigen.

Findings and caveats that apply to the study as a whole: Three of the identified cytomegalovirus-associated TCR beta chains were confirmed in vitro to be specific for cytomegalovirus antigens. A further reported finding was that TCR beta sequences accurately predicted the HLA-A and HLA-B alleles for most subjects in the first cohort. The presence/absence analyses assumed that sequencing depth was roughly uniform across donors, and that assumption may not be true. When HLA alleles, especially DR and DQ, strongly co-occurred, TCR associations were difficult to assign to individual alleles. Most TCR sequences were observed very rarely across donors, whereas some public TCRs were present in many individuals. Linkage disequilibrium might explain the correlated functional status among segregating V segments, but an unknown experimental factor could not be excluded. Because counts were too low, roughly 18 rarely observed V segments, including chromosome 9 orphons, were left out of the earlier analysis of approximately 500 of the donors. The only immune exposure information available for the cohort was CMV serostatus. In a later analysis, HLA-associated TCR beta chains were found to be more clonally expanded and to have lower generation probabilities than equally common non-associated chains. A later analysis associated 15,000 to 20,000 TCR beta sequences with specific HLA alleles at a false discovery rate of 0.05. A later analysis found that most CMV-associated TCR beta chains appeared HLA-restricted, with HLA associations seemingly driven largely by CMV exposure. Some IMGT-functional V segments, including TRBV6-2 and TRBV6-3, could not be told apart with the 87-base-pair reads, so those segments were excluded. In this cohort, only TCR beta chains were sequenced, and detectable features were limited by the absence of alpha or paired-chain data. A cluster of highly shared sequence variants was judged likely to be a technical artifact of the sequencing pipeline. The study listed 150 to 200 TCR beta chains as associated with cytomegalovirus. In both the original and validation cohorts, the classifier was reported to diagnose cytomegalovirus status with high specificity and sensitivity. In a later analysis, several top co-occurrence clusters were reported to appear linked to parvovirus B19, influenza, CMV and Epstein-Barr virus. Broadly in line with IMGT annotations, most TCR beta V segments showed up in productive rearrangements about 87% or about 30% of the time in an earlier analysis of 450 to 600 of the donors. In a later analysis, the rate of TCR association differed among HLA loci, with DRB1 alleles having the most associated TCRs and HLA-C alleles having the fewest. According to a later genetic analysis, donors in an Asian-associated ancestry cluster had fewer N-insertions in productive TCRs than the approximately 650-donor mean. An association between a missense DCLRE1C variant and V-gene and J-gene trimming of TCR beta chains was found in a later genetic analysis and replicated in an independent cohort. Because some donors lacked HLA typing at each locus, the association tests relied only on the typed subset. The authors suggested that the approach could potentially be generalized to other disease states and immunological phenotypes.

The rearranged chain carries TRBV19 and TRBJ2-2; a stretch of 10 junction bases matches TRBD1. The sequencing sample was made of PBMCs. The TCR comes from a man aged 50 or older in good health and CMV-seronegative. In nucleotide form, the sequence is TGTGCCAGTAGTACGCGACAGGGGGCTATCGGGGAGCTGTTTTTT. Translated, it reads CASSTRQGAIGELFF. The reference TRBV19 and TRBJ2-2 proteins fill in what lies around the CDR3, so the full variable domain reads DGGITQSPKYLFRKEGQNVTLSCEQNLNHDAMYWYRQDPGQGLRLIYYSQIVNDFQKGDIAEGYSVSREKKESFPLTVTSAQKNPTAFYLCASSTRQGAIGELFFGEGSRLTVL.